This passage covers 13 T cell receptor beta chains from one sample sequenced in a study of radiotherapy plus CTLA-4 blockade in lung cancer. TCRdb's table, derived via immunoSEQ multiplex PCR, lists solely in-frame clones and lacks some. This table has about 45,000 clones, more than 70% appearing once. The specimen was peripheral blood, collected from a patient treated with radiotherapy plus ipilimumab. Receptors originate from a human donor with non-small cell lung cancer who had stable disease on radiotherapy plus ipilimumab.

The chain employs TRBV5-1 and TRBJ2-1, with 8 bases that match TRBD2. Germline-derived CDR1 and CDR2 are SGHRS and YFSETQ. The CDR3 has 15 amino acids. Trimming took 0 bases from V and 4 from J; bases not matched to a gene: 3. In DNA form, the CDR3 reads TGCGCCAGCAGCTTGGTACCGGGGGGGTACAATGAGCAGTTCTTC. Translation: CASSLVPGGYNEQFF.

In its sample, this clone was seen a few times. The junction departs from the called germline gene at one end, perhaps through a read error. This chain uses TRBV6-5 with TRBJ1-2; 10 bases fit TRBD1. The CDR3 consists of 16 residues. Germline CDR1 reads MNHEY; CDR2 reads SVGAGI. This CDR3 reads CASSYVTGTGAFGYSF. The CDR3 coding sequence is TGTGCCAGCAGTTACGTAACCGGGACAGGGGCTTTTGGCTACAGCTTC.

This clone was seen only a few times. The chain has TRBV11-2 and TRBJ2-3; 7 bases align to TRBD2. This CDR3 has 16 residues. Trimming cost V 6 bases and J 1 base; bases outside gene matches: 10. The germline CDR1 and CDR2 sequences are SGHAT and FQNNGV. Written as DNA, the CDR3 is TGTGCCAGCAGGTATCTGCGGGGGAGACGCACAGATACGCAGTATTTT. Translating it yields CASRYLRGRRTDTQYF.

The chain uses TRBV29-1 and TRBJ2-1; TRBD2 matches 7 bases. V trimming: 0 bases; J trimming: 0 bases; junction bases outside the gene matches: 8. The CDR3 runs to 17 residues. Germline V CDR1 and CDR2: SQVTM, ANQGSEA. As DNA, the CDR3 is TGCAGCGTTGAAGATCGGGGGGACTGGTACTCCTACAATGAGCAGTTCTTC. This sequence encodes CSVEDRGDWYSYNEQFF.

J is TRBJ1-1 and V is TRBV20-1; no definite D call. With 7 bases removed from V and 4 bases from J, the gap between germline ends came to 10 bases. Germline CDR1 is DFQATT and CDR2 is SNEGSKA (reference sequence). The CDR3 length is 11 residues. CDR3 in DNA: TGCAGTGAAAAGGGTGTCACTGAAGCTTTCTTT. It is translated as CSEKGVTEAFF.

This chain uses TRBV25-1 with TRBJ2-1, with no clear D. The germline V gene has CDR1 MGHDK and CDR2 SYGVNS. Trimming removed 2 bases at V and 4 bases at J, with 9 bases between. The CDR3 has 14 amino acids. CDR3 protein: CASSEPEPYNEQFF. CDR3 nucleotide sequence: TGTGCCAGCAGTGAACCAGAGCCTTACAATGAGCAGTTCTTC.

This clone is a singleton in its sample. This sequence joins TRBV5-6 and TRBJ2-3, with TRBD2 identical over 10 bases. The V gene end was trimmed by 4 bases and the J gene end by 0 bases; junction bases not matched to a gene: 5. The CDR3 has 16 residues. Germline V CDR1 and CDR2: SGHDT, YYEEEE. CDR3 residues: CASSHSGGASTDTQYF. CDR3 nucleotides: TGTGCCAGCAGCCACAGCGGGGGGGCTAGCACAGATACGCAGTATTTT.

The V gene is TRBV9, the J gene TRBJ2-1; possible D gene TRBD2, 6 bases. The CDR3 runs 15 residues. Deletions cut 0 bases from V and 7 bases from J, with 14 bases between. CDR1 is SGDLS, CDR2 YYNGEE, per germline. CDR3 sequence: CASSVDGVRGNEQFF. In DNA, the CDR3 is TGTGCCAGCAGCGTAGACGGGGTCCGGGGGAATGAGCAGTTCTTC.

The chain couples TRBV10-1 to TRBJ2-3; no clear D. CDR3 size: 14 residues. Trimming left V 5 bases short and J 0 bases short, with 9 bases between. Looked up from germline, CDR1 is WNHNN and CDR2 is SYGVQD (reference sequence). The CDR3 is CASSLGISTDTQYF. The CDR3, as DNA: TGCGCCAGCAGTCTTGGGATAAGCACAGATACGCAGTATTTT.

This clone was recorded once. This rearrangement joins TRBV4-1 to TRBJ1-2, with D possibly matching TRBD1 (5 bases). Germline values: CDR1 MGHRA, CDR2 YSYEKL. Trimming shortened V by 0 bases and J by 5 bases, and 13 bases separated the two germline ends. The CDR3 consists of 15 residues. In nucleotides, the CDR3 is TGCGCCAGCAGCCAAGATAGGGGCGGCTTTTATGGCTACACCTTC. Protein: CASSQDRGGFYGYTF.

V gene TRBV14 combines with J gene TRBJ1-3, with 9 bases aligning to TRBD1. CDR1 is SGHDN, CDR2 FVKESK, per germline. V lost 4 bases, J lost 2 bases, and 12 bases stayed unmatched. This CDR3 contains 18 residues. DNA for the CDR3: TGTGCCAGCAGCCCTTCCTGGACAGGGGTTTCTACTGGAAACACCATATATTTT. Translation: CASSPSWTGVSTGNTIYF.

The V and J genes are TRBV10-3 and TRBJ1-1; 10 bases align to TRBD1. V lost 3 bases, J lost 4 bases, and 5 bases stayed unmatched. The CDR3 contains 15 residues. CDR1 is ENHRY and CDR2 is SYGVKD in the germline V gene. Here the CDR3 DNA reads TGTGCCATCAGTGACCGCCGGACAGGGGGCACTGAAGCTTTCTTT. Amino acid sequence: CAISDRRTGGTEAFF.

J is TRBJ1-1 and V is TRBV10-3; 8 nucleotides line up with TRBD1. CDR1 is ENHRY and CDR2 is SYGVKD in the germline V gene. The CDR3 length is 14 residues. The junction had 12 bases not matched to a gene; V was cut back by 11 bases and J by 4 bases. The DNA for the CDR3 is TGTGCCGCATCGGACAGGGCGGCGGGCACTGAAGCTTTCTTT. The encoded protein is CAASDRAAGTEAFF.